Listed below are T cell receptor beta chains from one sample, sequenced in a study of T-cell memory formation after mild COVID-19. In TCRdb, the 5' RACE reads were re-called with MiXCR into one record per CDR3 protein. The repertoire consists of approximately 290,000 distinct CDR3 sequences, with approximately 15% occurring once and the leading ten covering 22%. The source material was PBMCs or a T cell subset sorted from them (not recorded which). The receptors were gathered from a man between 18 and 35 years old who had mild COVID-19 (a few samples of this study predate the infection). Cell type and time point are not known. Both conserved end residues are trimmed from each CDR3.

v_gene: TRBV5-6; CDR3aa: ASSLGGGSYNSPLH
v_gene: TRBV7-2; CDR3aa: ASSLGPQTGELF
v_gene: TRBV2; CDR3aa: ASSESRNTGELF
v_gene: TRBV20-1; CDR3aa: SYRGYGNTIY
v_gene: TRBV14; CDR3aa: ASSQGFNYGYT
v_gene: TRBV6-2/TRBV6-3; CDR3aa: ASGQTETQY
v_gene: TRBV20-1; CDR3aa: SARGPAGAGETQY
v_gene: TRBV7-2; CDR3aa: ASSSGRESYEQY
v_gene: TRBV20-1; CDR3aa: SASQGSRVWQPQH
v_gene: TRBV5-1; CDR3aa: ASSLGQVGSTTYEQY
v_gene: TRBV4-3; CDR3aa: ASSQDLPNTGELF
v_gene: TRBV6-5; CDR3aa: ASRQQGLSGANVLT
v_gene: TRBV5-4; CDR3aa: ASSLGLTYEQY
v_gene: TRBV27; CDR3aa: ASSEDGLYGYT
v_gene: TRBV5-6; CDR3aa: AGHRTGGSTEAF
v_gene: TRBV5-1; CDR3aa: ASSPGPMDRGSTEAF
v_gene: TRBV3-1; CDR3aa: ASSQNRGGTDTQY
v_gene: TRBV10-3; CDR3aa: AISLQGAGSPLH
v_gene: TRBV20-1; CDR3aa: SAREVGGGDYEQY
v_gene: TRBV5-6; CDR3aa: ASSYRQGYQPQH
v_gene: TRBV5-1; CDR3aa: ASSSILAGSLNTEAF
v_gene: TRBV19; CDR3aa: ASSPRGGSTEETQY
v_gene: TRBV6-2/TRBV6-3; CDR3aa: ASSQHRGLAGNTGELF
v_gene: TRBV5-5; CDR3aa: ASSPRGALDYGYT
v_gene: TRBV2; CDR3aa: ASQRQGTDTQY
v_gene: TRBV7-6; CDR3aa: ASSLPSVGTNTGELF
v_gene: TRBV6-5; CDR3aa: ASRMRGAQAGELF
v_gene: TRBV4-1; CDR3aa: ASSQRGGATYEQY
v_gene: TRBV30; CDR3aa: AWSPTGDTQY
v_gene: TRBV29-1; CDR3aa: SVLSEEKLF
v_gene: TRBV10-3; CDR3aa: AISDVAGGPYEQF
v_gene: TRBV12-3/TRBV12-4; CDR3aa: ASSPDRLNQF
v_gene: TRBV7-2; CDR3aa: ASSTYRGENTGELF
v_gene: TRBV7-9; CDR3aa: ASSDRTSLGETQY
v_gene: TRBV2; CDR3aa: ASSEQGYTEAF
v_gene: TRBV10-3; CDR3aa: AITAGTDTNTGELF
v_gene: TRBV28; CDR3aa: ASSGASTNEKLF
v_gene: TRBV29-1; CDR3aa: SVAGGGTDTQY
v_gene: TRBV7-2; CDR3aa: ASSLRRTYEQY
v_gene: TRBV12-3/TRBV12-4; CDR3aa: ASSPYRVGYT
v_gene: TRBV6-5; CDR3aa: ASRTGPKNSPLH
v_gene: TRBV6-5; CDR3aa: ASSYASGVYGYT
v_gene: TRBV5-6; CDR3aa: ASGPGTAYT
v_gene: TRBV4-3; CDR3aa: ASSQGNGGAYEQF
v_gene: TRBV5-6; CDR3aa: ASSLAGGQTSANTGELF
v_gene: TRBV20-1; CDR3aa: SARSGGGNEQF
v_gene: TRBV6-5; CDR3aa: ASSDFGVENTQY
v_gene: TRBV6-2/TRBV6-3; CDR3aa: ASSYEVGQGPSYEQY